Presented here are 4 T cell receptor beta chains from one specimen sequenced in a study of blood T cell repertoires in COVID-19. Clones were sequenced by immunoSEQ multiplex PCR, and TCRdb holds only the in-frame ones, with some missing. The sample has 150,000 or so clones, about 80% seen once. Material for sequencing was PBMCs or T cells enriched from blood (not recorded which). The receptors originated from a man between 50 and 59 years old who had recovered from COVID-19.

The V call is TRBV7-3, the J call TRBJ1-1; D possibly corresponds to TRBD1 (6 bases). This CDR3 has 13 amino acids. V lost 4 bases and J lost 2, with 8 bases in between. Germline V CDR1 and CDR2: SGHTA, FQGTGA. CDR3 bases: TGTGCCAGCAGCTCACAGGGAAACACTGAAGCTTTCTTT. Its protein is CASSSQGNTEAFF.

The chain employs TRBV7-8 and TRBJ1-2, with TRBD1 matching 12 bases. Germline V gene lookup returns CDR1 SGHVS and CDR2 FQNEAQ. This CDR3 contains 14 residues. Unmatched junction bases numbered 6, after V lost 5 bases and J lost 8 bases. CDR3 protein: CASSLGTGGRGYTF. CDR3 nucleotide sequence: TGTGCCAGCAGCCTAGGGACAGGGGGCCGCGGCTACACCTTC.

This chain connects TRBV29-1 to TRBJ1-2; 11 bases align to TRBD1. Germline-derived CDR1 and CDR2 are SQVTM and ANQGSEA. The CDR3 contains 12 residues. Trimming took 6 bases from V and 7 from J; bases not matched to a gene: 4. The CDR3 region has the DNA TGCAGCGTGGGGACAGGGGGATCTGGCTACACCTTC. Protein sequence: CSVGTGGSGYTF.

This clone appeared once. The chain employs TRBV19 and TRBJ1-2, with D tentatively TRBD1 (5 bases). CDR3 length: 14 amino acids. Per germline, CDR1 LNHDA and CDR2 SQIVND (reference sequence). Trimming removed 4 bases from V and 4 bases from J, with 13 bases in between. CDR3 sequence reads: CASSTEGPLYGYTF. CDR3 nucleotide sequence: TGTGCCAGTAGTACGGAGGGGCCCCTCTATGGCTACACCTTC.